The text below deals with one TCR beta chain. Its specificity is not known. The J segment lost 4 bases and the V segment lost 2 bases, leaving 9 bases of the junction unmatched. Germline values: CDR1 SGHAT, CDR2 FQNNGV. There are 17 residues in the CDR3. This sample is part of a study of blood T cells in healthy people across ages. Whole-study context: About one barcoded beta molecule per two T cells was the capture yield of template switching.

Next came a second PCR, run for roughly 6 to 11 cycles, which used a sample-barcoded 5' primer along with a J-beta primer mix. TCRdb analysed the 5' RACE reads with MiXCR anew, one entry per CDR3 protein. The repertoire holds 1.4 million or so distinct CDR3 sequences, with roughly 43% as singletons. Findings and limits, study-wide: The unknown donor CMV status may have confounded expanded clonotype changes.

Sequenced sample: blood. The chain uses TRBV11-2 and TRBJ2-7; 12 nucleotides match TRBD2. The clonotype comes from a woman younger than 35 in good health. The CDR3 DNA reads as TGTGCCAGCAGCTTAACTCTAGCGGGGGGGGCGTCTTACGAGCAGTACTTC. It translates to CASSLTLAGGASYEQYF.